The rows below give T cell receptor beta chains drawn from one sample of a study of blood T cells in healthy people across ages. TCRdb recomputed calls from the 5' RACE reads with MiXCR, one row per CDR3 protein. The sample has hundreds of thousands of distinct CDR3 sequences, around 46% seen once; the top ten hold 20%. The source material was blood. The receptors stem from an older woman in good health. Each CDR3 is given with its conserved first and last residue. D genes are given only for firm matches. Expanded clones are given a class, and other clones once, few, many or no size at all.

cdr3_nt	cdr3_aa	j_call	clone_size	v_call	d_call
TGTGCCACCAGCACCTCTGGGGCAGATACGCAGTATTTT	CATSTSGADTQYF	TRBJ2-3	.	TRBV15	.
TGCGCCAGCAGCTTGGACAGGCCGCAAAACATTCAGTACTTC	CASSLDRPQNIQYF	TRBJ2-4	.	TRBV5-1	.
TGTGCCAGCAGCTTAGCGGGGGCTAATACGCAGTATTTT	CASSLAGANTQYF	TRBJ2-3	many	TRBV7-8	.
TGTGCCTGGATGTTTCAGATGAACACCGGGGAGCTGTTTTTT	CAWMFQMNTGELFF	TRBJ2-2	.	TRBV30	.
TGTGCCAGCAGTGCCACAGGGGGCTGGCAGCCCCAGCATTTT	CASSATGGWQPQHF	TRBJ1-5	few	TRBV28	TRBD1
TGCGCCAGCTCGGACAGCCAAGAGACCCAGTACTTC	CASSDSQETQYF	TRBJ2-5	many	TRBV5-1	.
TGTGCCAGCAGCCGAGCCGGGACTAGCAATTACAATGAGCAGTACTTC	CASSRAGTSNYNEQYF	TRBJ2-7	few	TRBV4-2	TRBD2
TGTGCCAGCAGCCTGAGCGGGGAGCTGTTTTTT	CASSLSGELFF	TRBJ2-2	.	TRBV7-2	.
TGTGCCATCAGTAAGGGACACCGGGCATCTGAAGCTTTCTTT	CAISKGHRASEAFF	TRBJ1-1	.	TRBV10-3	.
TGTGCCAGCTCCTTGACTAGCGGGGGGATCCAAGAGACCCAGTACTTC	CASSLTSGGIQETQYF	TRBJ2-5	many	TRBV7-2	TRBD2
TGCAGCGTTGATGCGGGACCCTCTGGAAACACCATATATTTT	CSVDAGPSGNTIYF	TRBJ1-3	few	TRBV29-1	.
TGTGCCAGCAGTGACGGACTAGCGGGAGACTACGAGCAGTACTTC	CASSDGLAGDYEQYF	TRBJ2-7	few	TRBV6-2/TRBV6-3	TRBD2
TGTGCCAGCAGCACCCAGGGGGCCCTAGCCTATGGCTACACCTTC	CASSTQGALAYGYTF	TRBJ1-2	.	TRBV7-2	TRBD1
TGTGCCACCAAGGGACGTCCCGGCAATGAGCAGTTCTTC	CATKGRPGNEQFF	TRBJ2-1	.	TRBV24-1	.
TGTGCCAGCAGCATTACAGGGGTGGAGAATCAGCCCCAGCATTTT	CASSITGVENQPQHF	TRBJ1-5	.	TRBV13	TRBD1
TGTGCCATAGGGACAGCGAACACTGAAGCTTTCTTT	CAIGTANTEAFF	TRBJ1-1	.	TRBV10-3	TRBD1
TGTGCCAGCTCACCATCCGGGACAGGGGACAATGAGCAGTTCTTC	CASSPSGTGDNEQFF	TRBJ2-1	.	TRBV18	TRBD1
TGTGCCAGCAGCCCGCAGACAGAGGTAATCGAGCAGTACTTC	CASSPQTEVIEQYF	TRBJ2-7	few	TRBV11-2	.
TGTGCCAGCAGCTTACAAATAAGGGACATTCAGTACTTC	CASSLQIRDIQYF	TRBJ2-4	.	TRBV7-3	.
TGTGCCAGCAGCCCATTCCAGGGCACAGATACGCAGTATTTT	CASSPFQGTDTQYF	TRBJ2-3	.	TRBV27	.
TGCAGTGCTAGGGCCTGGGAACTAGCGGGAATCTACGAGCAGTACTTC	CSARAWELAGIYEQYF	TRBJ2-7	.	TRBV20-1	TRBD2
TGTGCCAGCAGCTCTGGACAGGGACAAGAGACCCAGTACTTC	CASSSGQGQETQYF	TRBJ2-5	many	TRBV5-1	TRBD1
TGTGCCAACAGTTACGACAGGGCCTACGAGCAGTACTTC	CANSYDRAYEQYF	TRBJ2-7	.	TRBV6-5	TRBD1
TGTGCCAGCAGTGAGGGGGGACAGACGGTCATGAGAGAGACCCAGTACTTC	CASSEGGQTVMRETQYF	TRBJ2-5	.	TRBV6-1	.
TGCGCCAGCAGCCAAGATAGGGTAGGCCGCGGCAATGAGCAGTACTTC	CASSQDRVGRGNEQYF	TRBJ2-5	.	TRBV4-3	.
TGTGCCAGCTCACCAAACACCCACTCCTACGAGCAGTACTTC	CASSPNTHSYEQYF	TRBJ2-7	.	TRBV18	.
TGTGCCAGCAGTGAACAGAGTGCAACTAATGAAAAACTGTTTTTT	CASSEQSATNEKLFF	TRBJ1-4	few	TRBV6-1	.
TGTGCCAGCAGTTTAGGCCTAGCGGGAGTTGGGGATGAGCAGTTCTTC	CASSLGLAGVGDEQFF	TRBJ2-1	.	TRBV27	TRBD2
TGTGCCAGCAGCGACCGGCAGGTTGGCGGCTACACCTTC	CASSDRQVGGYTF	TRBJ1-2	few	TRBV6-2/TRBV6-3	.
TGTGCCAGCAGCTTAGAAGGGTTCACAGATACGCAGTATTTT	CASSLEGFTDTQYF	TRBJ2-3	.	TRBV5-4	.
TGTGCCACCCGGACGGACAGGCGGGGAAATCAGCCCCAGCATTTT	CATRTDRRGNQPQHF	TRBJ1-5	few	TRBV6-6	TRBD1
TGCAGTGCTACAAGGACTAGCGGGGGTGCGCAAGAGACCCAGTTCTTC	CSATRTSGGAQETQFF	TRBJ2-1	.	TRBV20-1	TRBD2
TGTGCCAGCAGTCCGGTTCCTGCGAGGGTTAGCACAGATACGCAGTATTTT	CASSPVPARVSTDTQYF	TRBJ2-3	.	TRBV12-3/TRBV12-4	.
TGTGCCAGCAGACCCCCCCGGGACAAGGACTATGGCTACACCTTC	CASRPPRDKDYGYTF	TRBJ1-2	few	TRBV2	.
TGTGCCAGCAGCTCAAGGACAGGGGGCTCTTTTGGCTACACCTTC	CASSSRTGGSFGYTF	TRBJ1-2	few	TRBV7-8	TRBD1
TGTGCCAGCAGTTTAAAACAGTGGAATTCACCCCTCCACTTT	CASSLKQWNSPLHF	TRBJ1-6	.	TRBV27	.